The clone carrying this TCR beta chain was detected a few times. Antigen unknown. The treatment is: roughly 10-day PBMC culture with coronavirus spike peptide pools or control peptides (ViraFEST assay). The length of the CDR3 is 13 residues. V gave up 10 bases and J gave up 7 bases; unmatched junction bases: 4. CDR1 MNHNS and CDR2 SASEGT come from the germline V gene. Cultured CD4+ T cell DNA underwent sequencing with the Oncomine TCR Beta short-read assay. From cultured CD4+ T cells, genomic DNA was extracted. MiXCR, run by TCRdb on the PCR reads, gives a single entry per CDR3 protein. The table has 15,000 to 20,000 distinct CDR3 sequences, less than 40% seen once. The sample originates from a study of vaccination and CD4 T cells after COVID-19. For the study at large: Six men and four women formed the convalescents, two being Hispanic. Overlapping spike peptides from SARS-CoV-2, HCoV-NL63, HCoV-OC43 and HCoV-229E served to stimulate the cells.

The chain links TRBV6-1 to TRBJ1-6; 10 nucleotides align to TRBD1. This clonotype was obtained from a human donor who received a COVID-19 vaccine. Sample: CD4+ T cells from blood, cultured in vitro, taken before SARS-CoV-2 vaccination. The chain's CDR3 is CATRDRGNSPLHF. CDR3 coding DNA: TGTGCCACCCGGGACAGGGGCAATTCACCCCTCCACTTT.